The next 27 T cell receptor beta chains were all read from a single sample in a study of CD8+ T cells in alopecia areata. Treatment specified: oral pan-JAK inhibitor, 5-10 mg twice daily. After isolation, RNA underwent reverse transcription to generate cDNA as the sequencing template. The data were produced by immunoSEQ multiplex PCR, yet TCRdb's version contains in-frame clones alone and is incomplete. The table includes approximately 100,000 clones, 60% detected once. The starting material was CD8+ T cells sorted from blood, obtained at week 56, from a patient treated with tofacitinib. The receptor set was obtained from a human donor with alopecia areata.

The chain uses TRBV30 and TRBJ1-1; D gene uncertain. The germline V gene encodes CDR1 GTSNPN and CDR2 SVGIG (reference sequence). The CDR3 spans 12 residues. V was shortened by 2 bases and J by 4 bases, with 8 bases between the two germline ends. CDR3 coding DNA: TGTGCCTGGAGTACGGGGAGCACTGAAGCTTTCTTT. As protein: CAWSTGSTEAFF.

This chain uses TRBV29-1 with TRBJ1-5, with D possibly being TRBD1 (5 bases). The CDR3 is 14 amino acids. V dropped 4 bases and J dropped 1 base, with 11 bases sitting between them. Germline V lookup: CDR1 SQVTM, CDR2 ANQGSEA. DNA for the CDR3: TGCAGCGTTGTCCCAGGGAGAAGCAATCAGCCCCAGCATTTT. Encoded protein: CSVVPGRSNQPQHF. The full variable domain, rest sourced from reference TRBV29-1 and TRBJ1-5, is SAVISQKPSRDICQRGTSLTIQCQVDSQVTMMFWYRQQPGQSLTLIATANQGSEATYESGFVIDKFPISRPNLTFSTLTVSNMSPEDSSIYLCSVVPGRSNQPQHFGDGTRLSIL.

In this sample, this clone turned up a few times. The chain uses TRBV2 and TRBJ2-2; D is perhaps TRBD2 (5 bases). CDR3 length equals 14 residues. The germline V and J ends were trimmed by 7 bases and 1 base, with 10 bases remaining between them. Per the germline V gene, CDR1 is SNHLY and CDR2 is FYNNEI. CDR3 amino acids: CASNAGRNTGELFF. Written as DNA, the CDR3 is TGTGCCAGCAATGCGGGCCGGAACACCGGGGAGCTGTTTTTT. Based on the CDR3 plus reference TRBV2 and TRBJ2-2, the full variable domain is EPEVTQTPSHQVTQMGQEVILRCVPISNHLYFYWYRQILGQKVEFLVSFYNNEISEKSEIFDDQFSVERPDGSNFTLKIRSTKLEDSAMYFCASNAGRNTGELFFGEGSRLTVL.

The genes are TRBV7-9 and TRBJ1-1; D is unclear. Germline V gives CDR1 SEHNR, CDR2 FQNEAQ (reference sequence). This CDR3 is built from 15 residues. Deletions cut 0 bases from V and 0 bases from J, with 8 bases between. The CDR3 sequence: CASSLAGSLNTEAFF. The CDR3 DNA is TGTGCCAGCAGCTTAGCGGGCAGTTTGAACACTGAAGCTTTCTTT.

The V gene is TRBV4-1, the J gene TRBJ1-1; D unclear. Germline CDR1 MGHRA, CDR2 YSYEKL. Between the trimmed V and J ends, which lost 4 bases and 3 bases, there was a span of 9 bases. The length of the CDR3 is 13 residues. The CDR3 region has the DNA TGCGCCAGCAGCCTTGTTTTTGACACTGAAGCTTTCTTT. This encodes CASSLVFDTEAFF.

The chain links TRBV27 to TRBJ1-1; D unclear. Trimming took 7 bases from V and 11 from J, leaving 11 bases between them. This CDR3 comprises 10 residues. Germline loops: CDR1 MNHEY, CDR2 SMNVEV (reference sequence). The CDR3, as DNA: TGTGCCAGCATTGGGGAGGCGGCTTTCTTT. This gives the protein CASIGEAAFF.

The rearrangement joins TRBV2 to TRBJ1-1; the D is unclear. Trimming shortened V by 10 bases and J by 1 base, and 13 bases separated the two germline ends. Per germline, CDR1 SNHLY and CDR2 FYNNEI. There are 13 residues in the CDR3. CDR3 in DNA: TGTGCCATTACAGCGGCCCAGAACACTGAAGCTTTCTTT. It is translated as CAITAAQNTEAFF.

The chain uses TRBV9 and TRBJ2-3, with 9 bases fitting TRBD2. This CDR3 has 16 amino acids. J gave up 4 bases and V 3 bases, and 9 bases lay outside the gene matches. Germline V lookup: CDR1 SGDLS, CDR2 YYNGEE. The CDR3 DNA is TGTGCCAGCAGCGATAGTAGGACTAGCGTGGCAGATACGCAGTATTTT. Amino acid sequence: CASSDSRTSVADTQYF. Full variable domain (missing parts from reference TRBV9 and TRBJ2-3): DSGVTQTPKHLITATGQRVTLRCSPRSGDLSVYWYQQSLDQGLQFLIQYYNGEERAKGNILERFSAQQFPDLHSELNLSSLELGDSALYFCASSDSRTSVADTQYFGPGTRLTVL.

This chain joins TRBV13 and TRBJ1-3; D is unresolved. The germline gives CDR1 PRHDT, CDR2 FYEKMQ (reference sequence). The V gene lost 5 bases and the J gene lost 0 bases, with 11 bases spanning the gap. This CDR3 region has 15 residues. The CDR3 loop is CASSTAAVSGNTIYF. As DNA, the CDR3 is TGTGCCAGCAGCACCGCGGCGGTCTCTGGAAACACCATATATTTT.

The CDR3 sequence: CATSAGTGGNQPQHF. The DNA for the CDR3 is TGTGCCACCAGCGCAGGGACAGGGGGCAATCAGCCCCAGCATTTT. The chain combines TRBV15 with TRBJ1-5, with 10 bases identical to TRBD1. CDR1 and CDR2 (germline): LNHNV, YYDKDF (reference sequence). J was trimmed by 2 bases and V by 5 bases; bases with no gene match: 3. This CDR3 has 15 amino acids.

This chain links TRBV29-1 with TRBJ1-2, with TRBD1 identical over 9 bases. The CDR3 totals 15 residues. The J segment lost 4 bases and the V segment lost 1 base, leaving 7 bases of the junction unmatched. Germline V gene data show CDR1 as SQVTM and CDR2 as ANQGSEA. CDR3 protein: CSVEARSGQGYGYTF. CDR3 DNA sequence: TGCAGCGTTGAAGCCCGTTCGGGACAGGGCTATGGCTACACCTTC. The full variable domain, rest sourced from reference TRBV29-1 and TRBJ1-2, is SAVISQKPSRDICQRGTSLTIQCQVDSQVTMMFWYRQQPGQSLTLIATANQGSEATYESGFVIDKFPISRPNLTFSTLTVSNMSPEDSSIYLCSVEARSGQGYGYTFGSGTRLTVV.

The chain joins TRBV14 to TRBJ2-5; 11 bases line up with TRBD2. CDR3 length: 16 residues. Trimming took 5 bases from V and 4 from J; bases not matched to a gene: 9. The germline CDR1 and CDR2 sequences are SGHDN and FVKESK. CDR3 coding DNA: TGTGCCAGCAGCGTTGGGACTAGCGGCATCCGAGAGACCCAGTACTTC. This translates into CASSVGTSGIRETQYF.

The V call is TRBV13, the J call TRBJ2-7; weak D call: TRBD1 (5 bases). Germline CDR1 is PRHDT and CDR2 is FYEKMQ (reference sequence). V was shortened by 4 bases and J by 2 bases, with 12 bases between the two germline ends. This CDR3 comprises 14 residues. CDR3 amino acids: CASSSRGAPYEQYF. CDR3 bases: TGTGCCAGCAGCTCTCGTGGGGCTCCCTACGAGCAGTACTTC.

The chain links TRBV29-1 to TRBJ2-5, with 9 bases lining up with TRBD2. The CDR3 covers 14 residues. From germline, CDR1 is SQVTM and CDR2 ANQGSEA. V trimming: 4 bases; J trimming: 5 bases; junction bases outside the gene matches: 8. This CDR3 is CSVVWRGGSETQYF. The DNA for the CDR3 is TGCAGCGTTGTTTGGCGGGGGGGCTCGGAGACCCAGTACTTC.

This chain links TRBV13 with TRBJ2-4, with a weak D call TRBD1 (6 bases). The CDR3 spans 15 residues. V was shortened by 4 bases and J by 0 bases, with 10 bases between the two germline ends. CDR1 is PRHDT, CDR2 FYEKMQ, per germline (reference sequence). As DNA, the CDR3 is TGTGCCAGCAGCTACCTGACAGGAGCCAAAAACATTCAGTACTTC. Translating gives CASSYLTGAKNIQYF.

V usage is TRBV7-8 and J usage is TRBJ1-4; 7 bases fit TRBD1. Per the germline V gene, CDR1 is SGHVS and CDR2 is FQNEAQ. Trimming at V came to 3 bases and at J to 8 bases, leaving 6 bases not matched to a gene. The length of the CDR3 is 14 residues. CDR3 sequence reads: CASSFDRVKEKLFF. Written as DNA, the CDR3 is TGTGCCAGCAGCTTCGACAGGGTAAAGGAAAAACTGTTTTTT.

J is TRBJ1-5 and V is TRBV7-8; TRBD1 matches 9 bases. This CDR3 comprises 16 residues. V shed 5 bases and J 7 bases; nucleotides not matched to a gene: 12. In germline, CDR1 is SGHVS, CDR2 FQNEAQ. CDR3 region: CASSAPGTGLGQPQHF. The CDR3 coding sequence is TGTGCCAGCAGCGCCCCCGGGACAGGGCTAGGACAGCCCCAGCATTTT.

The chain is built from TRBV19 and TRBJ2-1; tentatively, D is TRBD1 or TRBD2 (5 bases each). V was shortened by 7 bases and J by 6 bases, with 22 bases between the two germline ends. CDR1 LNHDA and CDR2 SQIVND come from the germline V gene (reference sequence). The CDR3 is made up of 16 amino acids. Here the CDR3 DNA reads TGTGCCAGTACCCCCATCCCCCGGGACGAAGCCAATGAGCAGTTCTTC. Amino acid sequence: CASTPIPRDEANEQFF.

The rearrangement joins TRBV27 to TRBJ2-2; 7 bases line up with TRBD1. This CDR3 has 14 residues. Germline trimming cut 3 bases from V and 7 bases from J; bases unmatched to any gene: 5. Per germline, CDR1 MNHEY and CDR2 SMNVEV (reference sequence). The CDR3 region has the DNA TGTGCCAGCAGTTTCGGACAGGACGGCGGGGAGCTGTTTTTT. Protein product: CASSFGQDGGELFF.

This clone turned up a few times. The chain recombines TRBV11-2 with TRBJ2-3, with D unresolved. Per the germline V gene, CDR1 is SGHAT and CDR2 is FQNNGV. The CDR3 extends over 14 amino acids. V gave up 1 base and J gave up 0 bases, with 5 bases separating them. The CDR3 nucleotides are TGTGCCAGCAGCTTAGGACCCAGCACAGATACGCAGTATTTT. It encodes CASSLGPSTDTQYF.

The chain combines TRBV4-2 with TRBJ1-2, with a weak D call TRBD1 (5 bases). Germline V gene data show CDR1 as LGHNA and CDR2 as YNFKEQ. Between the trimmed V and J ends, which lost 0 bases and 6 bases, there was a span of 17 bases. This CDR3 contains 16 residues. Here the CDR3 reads CASSQDNGLRGDGYTF. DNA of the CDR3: TGTGCCAGCAGCCAAGATAACGGTTTACGGGGGGATGGCTACACCTTC.

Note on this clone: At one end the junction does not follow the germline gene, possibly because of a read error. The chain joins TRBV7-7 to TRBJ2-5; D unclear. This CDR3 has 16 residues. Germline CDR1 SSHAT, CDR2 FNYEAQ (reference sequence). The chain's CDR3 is CASSLVSGRRQETQYF. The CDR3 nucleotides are TGTGCTAGCAGCTTAGTTTCCGGGCGCCGCCAAGAGACCCAGTACTTC.

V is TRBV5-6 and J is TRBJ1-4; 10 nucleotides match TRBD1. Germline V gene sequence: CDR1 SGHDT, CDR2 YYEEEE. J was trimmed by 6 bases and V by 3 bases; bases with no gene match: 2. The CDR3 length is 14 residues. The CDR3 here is CASSWGTGDEKLFF. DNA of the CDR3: TGTGCCAGCAGCTGGGGGACAGGGGATGAAAAACTGTTTTTT.

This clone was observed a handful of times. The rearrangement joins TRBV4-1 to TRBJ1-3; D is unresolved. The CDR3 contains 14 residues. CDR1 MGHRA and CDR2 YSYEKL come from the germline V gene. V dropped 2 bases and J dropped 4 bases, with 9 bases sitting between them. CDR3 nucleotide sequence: TGCGCCAGCAGCCAACTCGCCCCGGGAAACACCATATATTTT. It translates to CASSQLAPGNTIYF.

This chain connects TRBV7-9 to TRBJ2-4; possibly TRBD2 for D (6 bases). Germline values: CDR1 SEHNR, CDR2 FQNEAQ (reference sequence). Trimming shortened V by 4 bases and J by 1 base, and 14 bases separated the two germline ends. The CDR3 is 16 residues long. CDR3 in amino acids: CASSSPPGDAKNIQYF. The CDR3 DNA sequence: TGTGCCAGCAGCTCCCCCCCGGGAGACGCCAAAAACATTCAGTACTTC.

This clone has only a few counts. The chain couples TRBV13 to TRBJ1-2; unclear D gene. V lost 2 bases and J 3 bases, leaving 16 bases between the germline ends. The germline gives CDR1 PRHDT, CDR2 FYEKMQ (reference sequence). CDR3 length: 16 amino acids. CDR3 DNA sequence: TGTGCCAGCAGCTTATTTCCCGGGAACCATTACTATGGCTACACCTTC. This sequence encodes CASSLFPGNHYYGYTF.

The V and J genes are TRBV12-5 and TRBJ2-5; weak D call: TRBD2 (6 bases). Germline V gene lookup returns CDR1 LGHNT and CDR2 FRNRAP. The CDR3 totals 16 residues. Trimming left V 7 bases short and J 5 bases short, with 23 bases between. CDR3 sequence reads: CASAPEGPESRETQYF. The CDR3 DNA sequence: TGTGCTAGTGCCCCGGAGGGTCCAGAGAGCAGGGAGACCCAGTACTTC.